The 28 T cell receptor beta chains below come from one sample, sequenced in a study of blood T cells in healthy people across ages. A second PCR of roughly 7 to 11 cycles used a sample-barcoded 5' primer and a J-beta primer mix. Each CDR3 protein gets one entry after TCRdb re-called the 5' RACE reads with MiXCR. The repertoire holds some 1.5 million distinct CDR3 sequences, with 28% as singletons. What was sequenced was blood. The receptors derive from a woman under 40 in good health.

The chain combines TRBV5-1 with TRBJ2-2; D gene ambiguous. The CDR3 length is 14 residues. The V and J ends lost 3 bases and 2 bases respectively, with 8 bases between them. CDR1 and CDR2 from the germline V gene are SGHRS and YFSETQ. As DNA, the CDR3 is TGCGCCAGCAGCTGGGATCCTAACACCGGGGAGCTGTTTTTT. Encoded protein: CASSWDPNTGELFF. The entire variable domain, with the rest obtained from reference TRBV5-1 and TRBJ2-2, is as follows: KAGVTQTPRYLIKTRGQQVTLSCSPISGHRSVSWYQQTPGQGLQFLFEYFSETQRNKGNFPGRFSGRQFSNSRSEMNVSTLELGDSALYLCASSWDPNTGELFFGEGSRLTVL.

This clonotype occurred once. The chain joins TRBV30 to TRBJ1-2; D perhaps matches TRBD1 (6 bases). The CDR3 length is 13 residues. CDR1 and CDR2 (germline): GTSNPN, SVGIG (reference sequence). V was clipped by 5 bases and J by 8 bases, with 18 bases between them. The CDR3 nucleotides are TGTGCCTGGGTCCTATCCCAGGGGCTGGGCTACACCTTC. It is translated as CAWVLSQGLGYTF.

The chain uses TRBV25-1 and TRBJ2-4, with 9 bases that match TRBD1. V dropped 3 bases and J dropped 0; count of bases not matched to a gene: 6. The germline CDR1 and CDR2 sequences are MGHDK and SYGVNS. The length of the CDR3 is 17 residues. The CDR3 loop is CASSDGQGISAKNIQYF. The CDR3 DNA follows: TGTGCCAGCAGTGATGGACAGGGGATCTCAGCCAAAAACATTCAGTACTTC. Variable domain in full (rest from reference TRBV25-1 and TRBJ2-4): EADIYQTPRYLVIGTGKKITLECSQTMGHDKMYWYQQDPGMELHLIHYSYGVNSTEKGDLSSESTVSRIRTEHFPLTLESARPSHTSQYLCASSDGQGISAKNIQYFGAGTRLSVL.

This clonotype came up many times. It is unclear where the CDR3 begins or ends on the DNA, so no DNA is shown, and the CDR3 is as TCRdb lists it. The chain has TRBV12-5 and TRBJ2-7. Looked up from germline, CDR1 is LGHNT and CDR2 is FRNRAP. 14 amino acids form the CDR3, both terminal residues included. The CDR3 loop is CASGLGTGTYEQYF.

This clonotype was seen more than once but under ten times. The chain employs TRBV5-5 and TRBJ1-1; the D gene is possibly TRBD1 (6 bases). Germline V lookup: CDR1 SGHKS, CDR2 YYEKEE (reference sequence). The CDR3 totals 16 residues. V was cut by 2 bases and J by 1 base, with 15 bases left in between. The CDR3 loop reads CASSFANRGPNTEAFF. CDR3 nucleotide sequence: TGTGCCAGCAGCTTTGCCAACCGGGGGCCGAACACTGAAGCTTTCTTT.

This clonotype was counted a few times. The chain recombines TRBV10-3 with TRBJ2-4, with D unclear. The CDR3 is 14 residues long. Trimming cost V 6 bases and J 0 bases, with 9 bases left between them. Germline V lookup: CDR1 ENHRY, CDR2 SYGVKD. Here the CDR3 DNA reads TGTGCCATCAGGGAGACGGCAGCCAAAAACATTCAGTACTTC. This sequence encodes CAIRETAAKNIQYF.

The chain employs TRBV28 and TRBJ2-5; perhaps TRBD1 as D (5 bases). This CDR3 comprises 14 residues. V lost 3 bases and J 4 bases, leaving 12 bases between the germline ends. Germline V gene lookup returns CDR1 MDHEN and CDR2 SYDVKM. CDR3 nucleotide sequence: TGTGCCAGCAGTTTTCCCCAGCAGGGAGAGACCCAGTACTTC. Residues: CASSFPQQGETQYF.

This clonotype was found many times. CDR3 nucleotides: TGTGCCAGCAGTTGGTCGTCTAGACCGGGCAATGAGCAGTTCTTC. Translation: CASSWSSRPGNEQFF. V gene TRBV27 combines with J gene TRBJ2-1; D is ambiguous. The CDR3 loop spans 15 amino acids. With 4 bases removed from V and 6 bases from J, the gap between germline ends came to 16 bases. Germline loops: CDR1 MNHEY, CDR2 SMNVEV (reference sequence).

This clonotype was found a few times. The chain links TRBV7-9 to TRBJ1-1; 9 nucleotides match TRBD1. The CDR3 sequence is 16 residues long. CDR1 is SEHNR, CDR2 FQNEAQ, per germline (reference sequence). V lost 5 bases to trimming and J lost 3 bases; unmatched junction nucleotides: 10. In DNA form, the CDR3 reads TGTGCCAGCAGCCTTTCCCCGGACAGGGGCGACACTGAAGCTTTCTTT. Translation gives CASSLSPDRGDTEAFF.

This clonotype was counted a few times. The CDR3, as DNA: TGTGCCAGCAGTGAAGCGCTTTCGGCGGGTAATGAAAAACTGTTTTTT. The encoded protein is CASSEALSAGNEKLFF. This chain connects TRBV6-1 to TRBJ1-4; unclear D gene. This CDR3 region has 16 residues. CDR1 and CDR2 (germline): MNHNS, SASEGT. Trimming removed 0 bases at V and 4 bases at J, with 12 bases between.

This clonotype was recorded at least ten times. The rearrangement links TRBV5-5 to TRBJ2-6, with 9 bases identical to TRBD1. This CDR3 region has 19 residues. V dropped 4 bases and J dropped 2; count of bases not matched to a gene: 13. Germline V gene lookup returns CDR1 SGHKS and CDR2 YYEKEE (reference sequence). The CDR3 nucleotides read TGTGCCAGCAGCCGCCAACCCGGACAGGGGAGCCCTGGGGCCAACGTCCTGACTTTC. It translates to CASSRQPGQGSPGANVLTF.

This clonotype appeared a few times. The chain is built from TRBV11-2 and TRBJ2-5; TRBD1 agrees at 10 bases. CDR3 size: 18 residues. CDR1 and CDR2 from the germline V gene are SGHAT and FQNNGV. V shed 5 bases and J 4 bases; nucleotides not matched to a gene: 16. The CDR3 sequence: CASSTGTGAGSGRETQYF. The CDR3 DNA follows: TGTGCCAGCAGCACCGGGACAGGGGCAGGGAGCGGGAGAGAGACCCAGTACTTC.

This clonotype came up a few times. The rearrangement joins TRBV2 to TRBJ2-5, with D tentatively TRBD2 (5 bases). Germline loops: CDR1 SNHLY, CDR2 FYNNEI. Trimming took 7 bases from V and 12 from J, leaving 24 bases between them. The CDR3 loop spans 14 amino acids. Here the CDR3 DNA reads TGTGCCAGCACCGGAAGCGGCCAGGCCCATATTAAGTACTTC. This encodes CASTGSGQAHIKYF.

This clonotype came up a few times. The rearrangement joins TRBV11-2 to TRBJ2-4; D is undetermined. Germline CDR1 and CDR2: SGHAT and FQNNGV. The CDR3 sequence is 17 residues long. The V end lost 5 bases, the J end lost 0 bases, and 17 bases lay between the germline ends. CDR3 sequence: CASSPLVGSLAKNIQYF. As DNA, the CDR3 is TGTGCCAGCAGCCCCCTCGTCGGGTCCCTAGCCAAAAACATTCAGTACTTC. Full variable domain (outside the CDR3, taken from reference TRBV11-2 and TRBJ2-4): EAGVAQSPRYKIIEKRQSVAFWCNPISGHATLYWYQQILGQGPKLLIQFQNNGVVDDSQLPKDRFSAERLKGVDSTLKIQPAKLEDSAVYLCASSPLVGSLAKNIQYFGAGTRLSVL.

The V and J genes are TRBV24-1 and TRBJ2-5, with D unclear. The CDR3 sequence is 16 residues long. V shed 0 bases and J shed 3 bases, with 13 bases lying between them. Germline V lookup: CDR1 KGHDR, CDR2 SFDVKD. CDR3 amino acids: CATSDLSSPAKETQYF. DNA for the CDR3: TGTGCCACCAGTGATTTGAGCTCTCCAGCCAAAGAGACCCAGTACTTC.

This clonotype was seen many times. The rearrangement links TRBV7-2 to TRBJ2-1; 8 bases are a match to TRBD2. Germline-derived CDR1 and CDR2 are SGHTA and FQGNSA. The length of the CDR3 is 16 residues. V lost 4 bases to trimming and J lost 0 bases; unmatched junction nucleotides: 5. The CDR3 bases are TGTGCCAGCAGCTCCTTAGCGGGGAGCTCCTACAATGAGCAGTTCTTC. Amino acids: CASSSLAGSSYNEQFF.

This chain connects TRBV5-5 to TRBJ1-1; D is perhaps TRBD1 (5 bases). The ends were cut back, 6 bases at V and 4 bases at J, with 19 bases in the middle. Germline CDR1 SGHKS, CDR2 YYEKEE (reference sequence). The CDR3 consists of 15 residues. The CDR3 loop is CASTTRWGTGTEAFF. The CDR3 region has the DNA TGTGCCAGCACCACACGGTGGGGGACTGGCACTGAAGCTTTCTTT. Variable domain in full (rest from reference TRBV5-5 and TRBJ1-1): DAGVTQSPTHLIKTRGQQVTLRCSPISGHKSVSWYQQVLGQGPQFIFQYYEKEERGRGNFPDRFSARQFPNYSSELNVNALLLGDSALYLCASTTRWGTGTEAFFGQGTRLTVV.

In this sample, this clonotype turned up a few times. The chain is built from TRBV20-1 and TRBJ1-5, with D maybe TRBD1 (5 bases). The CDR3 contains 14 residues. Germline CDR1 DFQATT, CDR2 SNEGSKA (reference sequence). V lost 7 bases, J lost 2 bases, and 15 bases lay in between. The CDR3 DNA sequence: TGCAGTGGTAGTTGGGGGAAGGGCAATCAGCCCCAGCATTTT. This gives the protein CSGSWGKGNQPQHF.

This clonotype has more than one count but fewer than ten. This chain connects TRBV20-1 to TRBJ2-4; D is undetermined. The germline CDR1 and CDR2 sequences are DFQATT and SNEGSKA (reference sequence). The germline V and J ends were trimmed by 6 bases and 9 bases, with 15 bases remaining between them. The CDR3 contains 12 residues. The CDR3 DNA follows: TGCAGTGCCCGTGGGGTACGATCCATTCAGTACTTC. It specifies CSARGVRSIQYF.

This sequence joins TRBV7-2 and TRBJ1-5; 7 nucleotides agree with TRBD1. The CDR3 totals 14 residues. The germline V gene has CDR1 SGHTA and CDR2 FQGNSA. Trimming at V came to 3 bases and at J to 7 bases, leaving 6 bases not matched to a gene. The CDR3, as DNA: TGTGCCAGCAGCTTTACAGGGGTGCGGCAGCCCCAGCATTTT. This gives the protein CASSFTGVRQPQHF.

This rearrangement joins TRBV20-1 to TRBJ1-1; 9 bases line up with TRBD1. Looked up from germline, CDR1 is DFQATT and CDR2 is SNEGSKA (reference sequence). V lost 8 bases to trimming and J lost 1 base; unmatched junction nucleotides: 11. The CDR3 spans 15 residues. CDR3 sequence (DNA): TGCAGTTCGAGCAAACCGGGACAGGGGAACACTGAAGCTTTCTTT. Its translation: CSSSKPGQGNTEAFF.

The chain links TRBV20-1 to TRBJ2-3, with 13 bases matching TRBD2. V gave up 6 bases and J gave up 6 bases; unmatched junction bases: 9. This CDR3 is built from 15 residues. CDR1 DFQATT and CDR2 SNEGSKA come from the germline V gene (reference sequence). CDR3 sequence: CSAPRTSGSRDTQYF. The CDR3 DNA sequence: TGCAGTGCCCCAAGGACTAGCGGGAGTCGGGATACGCAGTATTTT.

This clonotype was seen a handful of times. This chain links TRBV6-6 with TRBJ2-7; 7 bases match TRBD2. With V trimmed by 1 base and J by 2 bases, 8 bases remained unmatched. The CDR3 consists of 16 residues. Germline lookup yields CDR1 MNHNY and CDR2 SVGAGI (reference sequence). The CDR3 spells CASSYFRLAETYEQYF. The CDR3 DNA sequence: TGTGCCAGCAGTTACTTTCGCCTAGCGGAGACCTACGAGCAGTACTTC.

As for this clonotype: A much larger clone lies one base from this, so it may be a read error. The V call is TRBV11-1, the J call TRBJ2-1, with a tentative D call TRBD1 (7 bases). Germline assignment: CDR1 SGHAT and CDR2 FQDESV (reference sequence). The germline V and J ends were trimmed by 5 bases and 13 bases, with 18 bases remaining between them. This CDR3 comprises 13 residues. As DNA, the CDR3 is TGTGCCAGCAGCGCGGGACAGAAAGAGACCCAGTTCTTC. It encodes CASSAGQKETQFF.

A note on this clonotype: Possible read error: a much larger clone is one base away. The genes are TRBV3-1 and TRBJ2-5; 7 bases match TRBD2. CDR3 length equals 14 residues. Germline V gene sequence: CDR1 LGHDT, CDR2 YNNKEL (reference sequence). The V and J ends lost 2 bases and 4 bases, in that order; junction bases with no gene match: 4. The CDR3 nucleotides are TGTGCCAGCAGCCAAAGCGGGGCGTCAGAGACCCAGTACTTC. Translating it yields CASSQSGASETQYF.

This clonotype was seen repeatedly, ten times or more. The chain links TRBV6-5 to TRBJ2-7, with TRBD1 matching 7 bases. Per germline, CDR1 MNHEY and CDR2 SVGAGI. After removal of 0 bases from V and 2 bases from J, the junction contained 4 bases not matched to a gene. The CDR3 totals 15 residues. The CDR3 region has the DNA TGTGCCAGCAGTTACTCGACAGGGAATCCCTACGAGCAGTACTTC. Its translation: CASSYSTGNPYEQYF.

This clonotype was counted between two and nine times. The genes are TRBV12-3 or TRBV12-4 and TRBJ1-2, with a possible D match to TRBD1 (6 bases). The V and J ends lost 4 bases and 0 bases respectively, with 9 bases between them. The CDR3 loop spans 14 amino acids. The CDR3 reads CASSYRDTNYGYTF. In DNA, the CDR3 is TGTGCCAGCAGTTACCGGGACACTAACTATGGCTACACCTTC.

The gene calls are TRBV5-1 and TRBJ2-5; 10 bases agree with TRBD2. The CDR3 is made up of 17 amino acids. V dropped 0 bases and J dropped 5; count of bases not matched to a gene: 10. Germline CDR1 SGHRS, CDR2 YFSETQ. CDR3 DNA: TGCGCCAGCAGCTTGGGCCCTAGCGGGAGTTCTCCGGAGACCCAGTACTTC. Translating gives CASSLGPSGSSPETQYF.